The present T cell receptor (beta chain) was sequenced within a study of CD8 T cells in ankylosing spondylitis. Overall study results and limits: Within matched ankylosing spondylitis synovial fluid, disease-linked clones were reportedly significantly enriched.

The V gene lost 0 bases and the J gene lost 8 bases, with 10 bases spanning the gap. The CDR3 runs 12 residues. CDR1 DFQATT and CDR2 SNEGSKA come from the germline V gene (reference sequence). TCRdb re-called the 5' RACE reads through MiXCR, storing one row per CDR3 protein. The sample has 300,000 to 350,000 distinct CDR3 sequences, about 20% seen once. This clonotype was seen more than once but under ten times. Its cognate antigen is unknown. Specimen: blood, either unsorted or a sorted T cell fraction (not recorded which). The rearrangement uses TRBV20-1 and TRBJ1-1; D is possibly TRBD1 (5 bases). This clonotype was obtained from a female donor with ankylosing spondylitis or in good health (not recorded which). The CDR3 nucleotides read TGCAGTGCTAGAGAGGGACCCAACGAAGCTTTCTTT. Translating gives CSAREGPNEAFF.